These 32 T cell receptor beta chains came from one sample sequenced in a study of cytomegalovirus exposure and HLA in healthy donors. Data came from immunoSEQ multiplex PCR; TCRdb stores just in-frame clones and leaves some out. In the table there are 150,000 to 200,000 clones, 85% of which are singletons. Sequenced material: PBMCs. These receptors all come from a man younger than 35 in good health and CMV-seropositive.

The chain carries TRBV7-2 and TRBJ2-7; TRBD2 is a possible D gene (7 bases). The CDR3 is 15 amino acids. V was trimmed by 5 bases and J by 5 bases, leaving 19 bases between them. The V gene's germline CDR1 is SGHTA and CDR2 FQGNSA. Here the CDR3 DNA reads TGTGCCAGCAGCCCAAGAGGGGGGGCAACTAACGAGCAGTACTTC. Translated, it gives CASSPRGGATNEQYF.

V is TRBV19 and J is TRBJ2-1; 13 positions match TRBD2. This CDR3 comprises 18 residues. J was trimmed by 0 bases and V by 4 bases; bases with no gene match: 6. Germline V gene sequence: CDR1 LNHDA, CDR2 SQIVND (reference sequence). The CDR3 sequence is CASSTGLAGYSSYNEQFF. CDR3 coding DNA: TGTGCCAGTAGTACGGGACTAGCGGGATACAGCTCCTACAATGAGCAGTTCTTC. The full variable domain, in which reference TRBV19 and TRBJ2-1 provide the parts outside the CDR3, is DGGITQSPKYLFRKEGQNVTLSCEQNLNHDAMYWYRQDPGQGLRLIYYSQIVNDFQKGDIAEGYSVSREKKESFPLTVTSAQKNPTAFYLCASSTGLAGYSSYNEQFFGPGTRLTVL.

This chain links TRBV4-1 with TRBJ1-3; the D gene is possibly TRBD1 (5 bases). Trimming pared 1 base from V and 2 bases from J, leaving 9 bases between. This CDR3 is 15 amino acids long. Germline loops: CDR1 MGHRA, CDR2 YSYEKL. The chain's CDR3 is CASSQGGRAGNTIYF. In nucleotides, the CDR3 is TGCGCCAGCAGCCAAGGAGGCAGGGCTGGAAACACCATATATTTT.

The CDR3 protein is CASSLGDNPQETQYF. The CDR3 region has the DNA TGCGCCAGCAGCTTGGGGGACAACCCCCAGGAGACCCAGTACTTC. The V gene is TRBV5-1, the J gene TRBJ2-5, with D tentatively TRBD1 (6 bases). The CDR3 is 15 residues long. Deletions cut 0 bases from V and 5 bases from J, with 14 bases between. Germline assignment: CDR1 SGHRS and CDR2 YFSETQ.

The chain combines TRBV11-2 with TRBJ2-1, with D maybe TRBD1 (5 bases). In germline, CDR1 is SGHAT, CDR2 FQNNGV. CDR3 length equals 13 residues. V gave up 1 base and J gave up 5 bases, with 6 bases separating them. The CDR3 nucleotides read TGTGCCAGCAGCTTAGGACAGAACAATGAGCAGTTCTTC. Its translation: CASSLGQNNEQFF.

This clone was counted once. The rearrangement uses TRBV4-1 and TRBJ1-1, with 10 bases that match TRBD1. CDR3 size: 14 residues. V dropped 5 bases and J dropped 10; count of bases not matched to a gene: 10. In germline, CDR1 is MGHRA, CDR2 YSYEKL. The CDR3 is CASSEADRGPRAFF. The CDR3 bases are TGCGCCAGCAGCGAGGCCGACAGGGGGCCTCGAGCTTTCTTT.

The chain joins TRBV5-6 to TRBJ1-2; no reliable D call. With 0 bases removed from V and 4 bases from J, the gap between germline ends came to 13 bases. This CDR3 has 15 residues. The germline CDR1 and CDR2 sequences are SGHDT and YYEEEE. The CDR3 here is CASSLDGDGLYGYTF. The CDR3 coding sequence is TGTGCCAGCAGCTTGGACGGGGATGGTCTCTATGGCTACACCTTC.

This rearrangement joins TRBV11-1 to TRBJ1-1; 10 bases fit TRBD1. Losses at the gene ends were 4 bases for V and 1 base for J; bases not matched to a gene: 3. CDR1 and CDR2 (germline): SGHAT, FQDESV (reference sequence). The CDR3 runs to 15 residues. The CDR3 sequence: CASSSTGGANTEAFF. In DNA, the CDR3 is TGTGCCAGCAGCTCGACAGGGGGCGCGAACACTGAAGCTTTCTTT.

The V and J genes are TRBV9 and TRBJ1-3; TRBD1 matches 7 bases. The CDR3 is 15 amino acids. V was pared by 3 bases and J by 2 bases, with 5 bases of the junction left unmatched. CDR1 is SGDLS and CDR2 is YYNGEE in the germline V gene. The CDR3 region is CASSGQGGPGNTIYF. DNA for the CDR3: TGTGCCAGCAGCGGACAGGGAGGCCCTGGAAACACCATATATTTT.

The CDR3 is CASSVGGMGNEQFF. The CDR3 bases are TGTGCCAGCAGCGTAGGCGGGATGGGCAATGAGCAGTTCTTC. The chain links TRBV9 to TRBJ2-1, with a possible D match to TRBD2 (6 bases). Trimming took 0 bases from V and 6 from J, leaving 10 bases between them. Per the germline V gene, CDR1 is SGDLS and CDR2 is YYNGEE. The CDR3 consists of 14 residues.

The CDR3 bases are TGTGCCAGCAGTGAAGCCTCCTCCTACGAGCAGTACTTC. It is translated as CASSEASSYEQYF. The chain links TRBV6-1 to TRBJ2-7; no firm D call. V dropped 0 bases and J dropped 0 bases, with 3 bases sitting between them. Germline CDR1 is MNHNS and CDR2 is SASEGT. This CDR3 has 13 amino acids.

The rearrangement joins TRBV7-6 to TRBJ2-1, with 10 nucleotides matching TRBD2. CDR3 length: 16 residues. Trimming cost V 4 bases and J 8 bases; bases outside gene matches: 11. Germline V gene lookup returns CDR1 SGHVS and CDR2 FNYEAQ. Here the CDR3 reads CASSSLAGEGRDEQFF. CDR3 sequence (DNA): TGTGCCAGCAGCTCGCTAGCGGGGGAGGGTAGGGATGAGCAGTTCTTC.

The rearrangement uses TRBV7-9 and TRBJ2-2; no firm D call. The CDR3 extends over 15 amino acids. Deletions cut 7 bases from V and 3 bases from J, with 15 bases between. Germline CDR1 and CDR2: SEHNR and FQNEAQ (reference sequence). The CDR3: CASKQSETHTGELFF. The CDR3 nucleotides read TGTGCCAGCAAGCAGTCAGAGACACACACCGGGGAGCTGTTTTTT. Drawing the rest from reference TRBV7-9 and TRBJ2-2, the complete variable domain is DTGVSQNPRHKITKRGQNVTFRCDPISEHNRLYWYRQTLGQGPEFLTYFQNEAQLEKSRLLSDRFSAERPKGSFSTLEIQRTEQGDSAMYLCASKQSETHTGELFFGEGSRLTVL.

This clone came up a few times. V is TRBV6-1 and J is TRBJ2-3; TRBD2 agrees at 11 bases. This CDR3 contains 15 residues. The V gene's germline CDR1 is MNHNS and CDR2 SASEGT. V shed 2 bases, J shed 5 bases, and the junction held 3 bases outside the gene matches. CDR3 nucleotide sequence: TGTGCCAGCAGTGAACTCGGGACTAGCGGAGATACGCAGTATTTT. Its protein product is CASSELGTSGDTQYF.

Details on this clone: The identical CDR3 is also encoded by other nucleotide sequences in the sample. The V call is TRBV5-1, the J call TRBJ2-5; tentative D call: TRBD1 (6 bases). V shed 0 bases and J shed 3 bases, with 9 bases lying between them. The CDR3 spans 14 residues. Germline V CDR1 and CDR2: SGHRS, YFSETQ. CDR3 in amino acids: CASSLEGGKETQYF. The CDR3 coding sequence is TGCGCCAGCAGCTTGGAAGGGGGTAAAGAGACCCAGTACTTC.

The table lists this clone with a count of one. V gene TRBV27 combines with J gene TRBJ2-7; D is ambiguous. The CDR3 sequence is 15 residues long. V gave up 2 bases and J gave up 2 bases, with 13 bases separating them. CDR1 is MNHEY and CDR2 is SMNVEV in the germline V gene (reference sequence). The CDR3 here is CASSLRVSPPYEQYF. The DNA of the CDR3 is TGTGCCAGCAGTTTAAGAGTGTCCCCTCCCTACGAGCAGTACTTC.

DNA of the CDR3: TGTGCCAGCAGCTTTCGACAGAACCTATACAATGAGCAGTTCTTC. It translates to CASSFRQNLYNEQFF. The rearrangement joins TRBV5-6 to TRBJ2-1; TRBD1 might be the D (5 bases). The CDR3 is 15 amino acids. The ends were cut back, 2 bases at V and 4 bases at J, with 13 bases in the middle. Germline lookup yields CDR1 SGHDT and CDR2 YYEEEE.

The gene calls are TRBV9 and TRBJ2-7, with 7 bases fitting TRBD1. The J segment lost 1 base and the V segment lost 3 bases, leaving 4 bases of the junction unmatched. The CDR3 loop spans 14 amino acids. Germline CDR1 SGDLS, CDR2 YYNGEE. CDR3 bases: TGTGCCAGCAGCGCCCCGGGACAGTCCTACGAGCAGTACTTC. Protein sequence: CASSAPGQSYEQYF.

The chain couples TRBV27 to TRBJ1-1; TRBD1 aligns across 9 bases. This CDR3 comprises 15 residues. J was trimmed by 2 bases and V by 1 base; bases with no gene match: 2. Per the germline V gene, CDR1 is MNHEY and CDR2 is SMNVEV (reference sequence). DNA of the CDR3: TGTGCCAGCAGTTTATGGACAGGGGTAAACACTGAAGCTTTCTTT. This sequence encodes CASSLWTGVNTEAFF.

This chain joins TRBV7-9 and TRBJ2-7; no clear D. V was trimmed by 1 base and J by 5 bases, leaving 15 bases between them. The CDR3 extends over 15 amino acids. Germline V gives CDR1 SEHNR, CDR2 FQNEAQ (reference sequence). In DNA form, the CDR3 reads TGTGCCAGCAGCTTAGTGGGCAGGCCCAAGGACGAGCAGTACTTC. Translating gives CASSLVGRPKDEQYF.

This CDR3 is CASSPTGQGYGYTF. CDR3 nucleotide sequence: TGTGCCAGCAGTCCCACGGGACAGGGTTATGGCTACACCTTC. The rearrangement joins TRBV6-1 to TRBJ1-2; 9 bases are a match to TRBD1. The V gene's germline CDR1 is MNHNS and CDR2 SASEGT. The CDR3 runs to 14 residues. Losses at the gene ends were 5 bases for V and 5 bases for J; bases not matched to a gene: 6.

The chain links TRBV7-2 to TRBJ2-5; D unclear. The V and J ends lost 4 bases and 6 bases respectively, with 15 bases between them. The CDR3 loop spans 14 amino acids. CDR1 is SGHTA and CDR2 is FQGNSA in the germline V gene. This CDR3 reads CASSSPFGEKTQYF. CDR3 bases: TGTGCCAGCAGCTCGCCCTTCGGAGAGAAGACCCAGTACTTC.

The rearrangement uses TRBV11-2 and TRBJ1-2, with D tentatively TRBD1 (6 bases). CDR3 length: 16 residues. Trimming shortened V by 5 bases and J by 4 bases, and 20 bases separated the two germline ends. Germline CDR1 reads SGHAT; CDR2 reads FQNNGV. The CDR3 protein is CASSPVGTGQGYGYTF. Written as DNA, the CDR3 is TGTGCCAGCAGCCCCGTGGGTACAGGGCAGGGCTATGGCTACACCTTC.

CDR3 DNA: TGTGCCAGCAGTTTCGCTACAGGGCTCCATGAAAAACTGTTTTTT. It codes for CASSFATGLHEKLFF. The chain joins TRBV6-6 to TRBJ1-4; D possibly corresponds to TRBD1 (6 bases). The CDR3 loop spans 15 amino acids. V shed 4 bases and J shed 6 bases, with 15 bases lying between them. In germline, CDR1 is MNHNY, CDR2 SVGAGI (reference sequence).

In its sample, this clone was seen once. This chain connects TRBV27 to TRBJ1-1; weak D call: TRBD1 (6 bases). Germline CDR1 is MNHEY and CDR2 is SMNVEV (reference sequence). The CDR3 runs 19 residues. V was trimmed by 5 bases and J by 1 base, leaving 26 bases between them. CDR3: CASSHRRRGALIGNTEAFF. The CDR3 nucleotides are TGTGCCAGCAGTCACCGACGTCGGGGGGCCCTTATTGGGAACACTGAAGCTTTCTTT.

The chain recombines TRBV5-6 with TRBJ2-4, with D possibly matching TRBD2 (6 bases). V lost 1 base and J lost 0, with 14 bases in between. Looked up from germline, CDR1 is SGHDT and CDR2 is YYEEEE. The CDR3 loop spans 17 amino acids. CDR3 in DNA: TGTGCCAGCAGCTTGAAGGTAGCGGATCTAGCCAAAAACATTCAGTACTTC. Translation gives CASSLKVADLAKNIQYF.

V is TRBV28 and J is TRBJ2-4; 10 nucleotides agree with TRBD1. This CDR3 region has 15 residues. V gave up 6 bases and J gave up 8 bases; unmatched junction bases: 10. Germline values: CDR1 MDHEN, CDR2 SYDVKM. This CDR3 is CASSLRDRGYDIQYF. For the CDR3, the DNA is TGTGCCAGCAGCCTCCGGGACAGGGGTTATGACATTCAGTACTTC.

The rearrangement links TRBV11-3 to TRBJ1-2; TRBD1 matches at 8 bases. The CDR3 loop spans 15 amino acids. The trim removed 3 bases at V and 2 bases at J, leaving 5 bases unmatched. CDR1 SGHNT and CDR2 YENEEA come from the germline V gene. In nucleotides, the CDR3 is TGTGCCAGCAGCTTGCAACAGGGGGGAAACTATGGCTACACCTTC. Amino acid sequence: CASSLQQGGNYGYTF.

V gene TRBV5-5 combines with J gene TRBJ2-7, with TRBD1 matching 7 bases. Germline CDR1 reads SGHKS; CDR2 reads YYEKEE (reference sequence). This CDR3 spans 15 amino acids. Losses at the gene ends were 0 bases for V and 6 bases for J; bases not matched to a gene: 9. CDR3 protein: CASSLGPGGNGEQYF. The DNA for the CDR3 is TGTGCCAGCAGCTTGGGGCCAGGGGGTAACGGCGAGCAGTACTTC.

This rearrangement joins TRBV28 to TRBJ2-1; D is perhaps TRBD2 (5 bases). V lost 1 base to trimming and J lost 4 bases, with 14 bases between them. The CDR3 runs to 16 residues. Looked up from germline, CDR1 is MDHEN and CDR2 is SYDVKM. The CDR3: CASSLSPSRQYNEQFF. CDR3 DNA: TGTGCCAGCAGTTTATCGCCTAGCAGACAATACAATGAGCAGTTCTTC.

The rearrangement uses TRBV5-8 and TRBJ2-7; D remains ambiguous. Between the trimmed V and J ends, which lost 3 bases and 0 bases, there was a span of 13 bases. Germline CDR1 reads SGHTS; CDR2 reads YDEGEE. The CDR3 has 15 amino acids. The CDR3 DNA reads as TGTGCCAGCAGCTCGCCGACTCAATCCTCCTACGAGCAGTACTTC. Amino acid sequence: CASSSPTQSSYEQYF.

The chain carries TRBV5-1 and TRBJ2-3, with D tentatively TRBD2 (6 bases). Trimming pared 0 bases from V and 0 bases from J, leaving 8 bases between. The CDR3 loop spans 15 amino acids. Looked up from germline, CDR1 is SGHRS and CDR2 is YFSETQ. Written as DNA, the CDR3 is TGCGCCAGCAGCTTGGTGGGGGGTAGCACAGATACGCAGTATTTT. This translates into CASSLVGGSTDTQYF.